Listed here are 18 T cell receptor beta chains from one sample, sequenced in a study of control samples from healthy donors and cancer patients. Sequencing used immunoSEQ multiplex PCR; TCRdb keeps in-frame clones, though not all of them. The profile shows approximately 140,000 clones, 91% of them singletons. Specimen: blood. These TCRs come from a man younger than 35 in good health.

This chain connects TRBV12-5 to TRBJ2-5; D is undetermined. V was trimmed by 3 bases and J by 0 bases, leaving 2 bases between them. CDR3 size: 12 residues. Germline values: CDR1 LGHNT, CDR2 FRNRAP. CDR3 in DNA: TGTGCTAGTGGTTTAGACCAAGAGACCCAGTACTTC. It is translated as CASGLDQETQYF.

The V gene is TRBV7-6, the J gene TRBJ2-7; no clear D. The CDR3 is made up of 15 amino acids. Trimming stripped 6 bases from V and 3 bases from J, with 18 bases between. From germline, CDR1 is SGHVS and CDR2 FNYEAQ. The CDR3 is CASSPSHVPFYEQYF. DNA for the CDR3: TGTGCCAGCAGTCCGTCTCACGTTCCTTTCTACGAGCAGTACTTC.

In DNA form, the CDR3 reads TGCAGTGCTGATGACCGAAACACCATATATTTT. This codes for CSADDRNTIYF. The chain joins TRBV20-1 to TRBJ1-3, with D unresolved. The CDR3 loop spans 11 amino acids. V lost 5 bases and J lost 5, with 7 bases in between. Germline V CDR1 and CDR2: DFQATT, SNEGSKA (reference sequence).

This chain uses TRBV30 with TRBJ1-3, with TRBD1 matching 7 bases. V dropped 3 bases and J dropped 2; count of bases not matched to a gene: 7. This CDR3 has 15 residues. The V gene's germline CDR1 is GTSNPN and CDR2 SVGIG (reference sequence). The CDR3 bases are TGTGCCTGGAGAAACAGGGGAGTTGCTGGAAACACCATATATTTT. This sequence encodes CAWRNRGVAGNTIYF. Full variable domain (outside the CDR3, taken from reference TRBV30 and TRBJ1-3): SQTIHQWPATLVQPVGSPLSLECTVEGTSNPNLYWYRQAAGRGLQLLFYSVGIGQISSEVPQNLSASRPQDRQFILSSKKLLLSDSGFYLCAWRNRGVAGNTIYFGEGSWLTVV.

Note on this clone: A junction end diverges from the germline sequence, so it may reflect a read error. The V and J genes are TRBV6-2 or TRBV6-3 and TRBJ2-7; no clear D. From germline, CDR1 is MNHEY and CDR2 SVGEGT. The length of the CDR3 is 11 residues. The CDR3, as DNA: TGTGCCAGCAGTAACTCCTACGAGCAGTACTTC. Protein product: CASSNSYEQYF.

The V call is TRBV5-1, the J call TRBJ2-5; 8 positions match TRBD1. V trimming: 1 base; J trimming: 5 bases; junction bases outside the gene matches: 4. The CDR3 loop spans 14 amino acids. CDR1 is SGHRS and CDR2 is YFSETQ in the germline V gene. The CDR3 here is CASSLQGAWETQYF. The DNA for the CDR3 is TGCGCCAGCAGCTTGCAGGGGGCGTGGGAGACCCAGTACTTC.

The chain is built from TRBV21-1 and TRBJ1-5. TRBV21-1 is annotated as a pseudogene. This CDR3 contains 15 residues. For the CDR3, the DNA is TGTGCCAGCAGCAAAAAACGAGGGCGAGGTCAGCCCCAGCATTTT. Translation: CASSKKRGRGQPQHF.

V is TRBV5-1 and J is TRBJ1-1, with D unclear. CDR3 length: 15 residues. CDR1 and CDR2 (germline): SGHRS, YFSETQ. V dropped 0 bases and J dropped 1 base, with 10 bases sitting between them. CDR3 nucleotides: TGCGCCAGCAGCTTGGTTGGGAAGGGGAACACTGAAGCTTTCTTT. This gives the protein CASSLVGKGNTEAFF.

The chain couples TRBV10-3 to TRBJ1-3, with 11 bases identical to TRBD1. With 0 bases clipped from V and 2 bases from J, the junction kept 0 bases outside the gene matches. The germline gives CDR1 ENHRY, CDR2 SYGVKD. The CDR3 is made up of 16 amino acids. The CDR3 DNA sequence: TGTGCCATCAGTGAGTCGGGACAGGGGGCTGGAAACACCATATATTTT. Translated: CAISESGQGAGNTIYF.

This chain connects TRBV10-3 to TRBJ1-5; D may be TRBD1 (5 bases). Trimming took 6 bases from V and 1 from J, leaving 10 bases between them. Germline assignment: CDR1 ENHRY and CDR2 SYGVKD. The CDR3 loop spans 14 amino acids. The CDR3 protein is CAIREGPSNQPQHF. In DNA form, the CDR3 reads TGTGCCATCAGGGAGGGGCCAAGCAATCAGCCCCAGCATTTT.

This clone was observed once. The chain joins TRBV3-1 (or the pseudogene TRBV3-2) to TRBJ2-7, with D perhaps TRBD2 (7 bases). V lost 1 base to trimming and J lost 3 bases, with 16 bases between them. The germline V gene encodes CDR1 LGHDT and CDR2 YNNKEL (reference sequence). This CDR3 region has 16 residues. CDR3 loop: CASSQGRGDKGYEQYF. In DNA, the CDR3 is TGTGCCAGCAGCCAAGGCCGGGGGGACAAGGGCTACGAGCAGTACTTC.

The chain uses TRBV3-1 (or the pseudogene TRBV3-2) and TRBJ1-6; TRBD1 aligns across 7 bases. Germline trimming cut 3 bases from V and 10 bases from J; bases unmatched to any gene: 12. There are 16 residues in the CDR3. CDR1 is LGHDT and CDR2 is YNNKEL in the germline V gene (reference sequence). The CDR3: CASSQGGQIPASPLHF. The CDR3 DNA reads TGTGCCAGCAGCCAGGGGGGACAGATTCCCGCCTCACCCCTCCACTTT.

This sequence joins TRBV3-1 (or the pseudogene TRBV3-2) and TRBJ2-5, with D hard to call. Germline CDR1 is LGHDT and CDR2 is YNNKEL (reference sequence). The V and J ends lost 6 bases and 2 bases respectively, with 4 bases between them. CDR3 size: 11 residues. The CDR3: CASRIQETQYF. The CDR3 DNA reads TGTGCCAGCAGGATTCAAGAGACCCAGTACTTC.

The genes are TRBV15 and TRBJ1-3; D gene ambiguous. Per the germline V gene, CDR1 is LNHNV and CDR2 is YYDKDF (reference sequence). The CDR3 has 17 amino acids. Trimming left V 1 base short and J 0 bases short, with 13 bases between. CDR3 protein: CATSRAWELSSGNTIYF. CDR3 sequence (DNA): TGTGCCACCAGCAGAGCCTGGGAGCTGAGCTCTGGAAACACCATATATTTT.

The chain has TRBV4-3 and TRBJ1-4; D possibly corresponds to TRBD1 (6 bases). V was trimmed by 1 base and J by 7 bases, leaving 16 bases between them. Germline CDR1 reads LGHNA; CDR2 reads YSLEER. This CDR3 is built from 16 residues. CDR3 sequence: CASSQVDEGESEKLFF. As DNA, the CDR3 is TGCGCCAGCAGCCAAGTCGATGAGGGGGAAAGTGAAAAACTGTTTTTT.

The chain links TRBV19 to TRBJ2-3; the match to TRBD1 covers 10 bases. From germline, CDR1 is LNHDA and CDR2 SQIVND (reference sequence). V gave up 4 bases and J gave up 3 bases; unmatched junction bases: 4. The CDR3 consists of 15 residues. The CDR3 DNA sequence: TGTGCCAGTAGTACCAGACAGGGGGCTACAGATACGCAGTATTTT. Amino acid sequence: CASSTRQGATDTQYF. Full variable domain (outside the CDR3, taken from reference TRBV19 and TRBJ2-3): DGGITQSPKYLFRKEGQNVTLSCEQNLNHDAMYWYRQDPGQGLRLIYYSQIVNDFQKGDIAEGYSVSREKKESFPLTVTSAQKNPTAFYLCASSTRQGATDTQYFGPGTRLTVL.

The chain links TRBV5-5 to TRBJ2-7; D perhaps matches TRBD1 (5 bases). CDR3 length equals 14 residues. Germline lookup yields CDR1 SGHKS and CDR2 YYEKEE (reference sequence). Trimming took 0 bases from V and 0 from J, leaving 7 bases between them. The CDR3 nucleotides read TGTGCCAGCAGCTTGGAGACAGCCTCCTACGAGCAGTACTTC. Its protein is CASSLETASYEQYF.

This rearrangement joins TRBV5-6 to TRBJ2-2, with TRBD1 matching over 9 bases. In germline, CDR1 is SGHDT, CDR2 YYEEEE. Trimming took 4 bases from V and 2 from J; bases not matched to a gene: 6. This CDR3 is built from 16 residues. CDR3 in amino acids: CASSRLGQGNTGELFF. CDR3 nucleotide sequence: TGTGCCAGCAGCCGTCTGGGACAGGGAAACACCGGGGAGCTGTTTTTT.